This TCR beta chain originates from a study of blood T cell repertoires in COVID-19. Germline values: CDR1 SGHAT, CDR2 FQNNGV. The CDR3 sequence is 16 residues long. V lost 1 base and J lost 2, with 15 bases in between. The table came from immunoSEQ multiplex PCR; TCRdb's copy has only in-frame clones and leaves some out. The sample holds around 300,000 clones, about 89% seen once. This chain links TRBV11-2 with TRBJ2-7, with D perhaps matching TRBD2 (6 bases). The specimen sequenced was PBMCs or T cells enriched from blood (not recorded which). This receptor was taken from a woman aged 40-49 years who had recovered from COVID-19. The CDR3 nucleotides are TGTGCCAGCAGCTTAGTTAGCCAGGGAGGAGCCTACGAGCAGTACTTC. It is translated as CASSLVSQGGAYEQYF.